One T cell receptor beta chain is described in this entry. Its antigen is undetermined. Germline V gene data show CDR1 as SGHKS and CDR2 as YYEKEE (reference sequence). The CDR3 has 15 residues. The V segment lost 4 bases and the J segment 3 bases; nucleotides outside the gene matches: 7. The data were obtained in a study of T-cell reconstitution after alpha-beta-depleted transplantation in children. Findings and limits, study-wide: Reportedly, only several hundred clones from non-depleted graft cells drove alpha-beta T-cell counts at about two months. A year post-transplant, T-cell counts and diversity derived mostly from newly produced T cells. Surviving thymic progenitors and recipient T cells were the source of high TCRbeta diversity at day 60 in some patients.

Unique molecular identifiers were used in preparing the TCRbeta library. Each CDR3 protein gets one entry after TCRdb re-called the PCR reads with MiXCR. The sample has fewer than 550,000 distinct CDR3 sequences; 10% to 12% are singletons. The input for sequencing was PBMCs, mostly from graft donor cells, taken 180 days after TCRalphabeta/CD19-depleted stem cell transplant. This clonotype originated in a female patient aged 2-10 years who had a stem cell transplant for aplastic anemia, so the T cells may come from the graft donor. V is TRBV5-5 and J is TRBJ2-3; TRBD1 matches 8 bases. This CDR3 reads CASSLDRVFTDTQYF. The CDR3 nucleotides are TGTGCCAGCAGCCTGGACAGGGTATTTACAGATACGCAGTATTTT.